One and the same sample provided the 24 T cell receptor beta chains below, sequenced in a study of shared clonotypes between healthy human individuals (dated by TCRdb to about 2020). The library was obtained by the immunoSEQ multiplex PCR assay. The clones in this table, taken by TCRdb from immuneACCESS, are in-frame only. Not every clone is retained; where verified, under half of the shortfall comes from an unresolved V gene, and the cause of the rest is unknown. Present in this sample are approximately 1.5 million clones, around 98.5% of which were seen just once. The leading ten clones occupy about 0.34% of the sample. The sequenced sample consisted of naive CD4+ T cells sorted from blood. In the paper's terms, the cell subset or site label means: CD45RA+ positively selected. The receptors stem from a young man in good health.

V is TRBV6-1 and J is TRBJ1-1; D remains unclear. Germline assignment: CDR1 MNHNS and CDR2 SASEGT. V was cut by 6 bases and J by 0 bases, with 14 bases left in between. The CDR3 is 15 residues long. The CDR3 reads CASSPPGQVNTEAFF. The CDR3 nucleotides read TGTGCCAGCAGCCCTCCCGGGCAGGTGAACACTGAAGCTTTCTTT.

The gene calls are TRBV5-4 and TRBJ2-5; no reliable D call. The ends were cut back, 6 bases at V and 5 bases at J, with 17 bases in the middle. Germline CDR1 SGHNT, CDR2 YYREEE (reference sequence). This CDR3 spans 14 amino acids. As DNA, the CDR3 is TGTGCCAGCACCGCTTCGGGCGGAAGGGAGACCCAGTACTTC. Protein sequence: CASTASGGRETQYF.

This clone appeared once. V gene TRBV30 combines with J gene TRBJ2-6, with a weak D call TRBD1 (6 bases). This CDR3 comprises 18 residues. Between the trimmed V and J ends, which lost 2 bases and 4 bases, there was a span of 21 bases. Germline values: CDR1 GTSNPN, CDR2 SVGIG (reference sequence). CDR3 in DNA: TGTGCCTGGAGTCGTTTCCCCCCTAACAGGGTCGGGGCCAACGTCCTGACTTTC. Translated, it gives CAWSRFPPNRVGANVLTF.

The gene calls are TRBV5-8 and TRBJ1-4; D possibly corresponds to TRBD1 (6 bases). V shed 4 bases and J shed 7 bases, with 17 bases lying between them. CDR1 is SGHTS, CDR2 YDEGEE, per germline. This CDR3 is built from 15 residues. The chain's CDR3 is CASSTRTVRGEKLFF. The DNA for the CDR3 is TGTGCCAGCAGCACCCGGACAGTAAGGGGTGAAAAACTGTTTTTT. Supplemented by reference TRBV5-8 and TRBJ1-4, the full variable domain reads EAGVTQSPTHLIKTRGQQATLRCSPISGHTSVYWYQQALGLGLQFLLWYDEGEERNRGNFPPRFSGRQFPNYSSELNVNALELEDSALYLCASSTRTVRGEKLFFGSGTQLSVL.

This chain links TRBV5-6 with TRBJ1-5; D call uncertain. The germline V and J ends were trimmed by 0 bases and 0 bases, with 7 bases remaining between them. The germline V gene encodes CDR1 SGHDT and CDR2 YYEEEE. CDR3 size: 15 residues. CDR3 DNA sequence: TGTGCCAGCAGCTTGGACAGCTATAGCAATCAGCCCCAGCATTTT. Protein: CASSLDSYSNQPQHF. Together with reference TRBV5-6 and TRBJ1-5, the CDR3 gives the full variable domain: DAGVTQSPTHLIKTRGQQVTLRCSPKSGHDTVSWYQQALGQGPQFIFQYYEEEERQRGNFPDRFSGHQFPNYSSELNVNALLLGDSALYLCASSLDSYSNQPQHFGDGTRLSIL.

This chain links TRBV5-1 with TRBJ1-1; no firm D call. From germline, CDR1 is SGHRS and CDR2 YFSETQ. Trimming took off 4 bases at V and 1 base at J, with 17 bases between the two ends. The CDR3 has 16 residues. CDR3 coding DNA: TGCGCCAGCAGCCGAAGACATAGCGAGTGGAACACTGAAGCTTTCTTT. Protein product: CASSRRHSEWNTEAFF.

The rearrangement joins TRBV7-2 to TRBJ2-5, with D unclear. Per the germline V gene, CDR1 is SGHTA and CDR2 is FQGNSA. The CDR3 contains 13 residues. Trimming stripped 2 bases from V and 4 bases from J, with 8 bases between. This CDR3 reads CASSLKVGETQYF. In DNA form, the CDR3 reads TGTGCCAGCAGCTTAAAGGTCGGAGAGACCCAGTACTTC. Variable domain in full (rest from reference TRBV7-2 and TRBJ2-5): GAGVSQSPSNKVTEKGKDVELRCDPISGHTALYWYRQSLGQGLEFLIYFQGNSAPDKSGLPSDRFSAERTGGSVSTLTIQRTQQEDSAVYLCASSLKVGETQYFGPGTRLLVL.

The rearrangement uses TRBV28 and TRBJ2-1; 7 bases match TRBD2. J gave up 7 bases and V 6 bases, and 12 bases lay outside the gene matches. The CDR3 is 15 amino acids. Germline V gene data show CDR1 as MDHEN and CDR2 as SYDVKM. The CDR3 DNA reads TGTGCCAGCAGCAGTTTTGGGGGGGTAGAAAATGAGCAGTTCTTC. Translation gives CASSSFGGVENEQFF.

The chain links TRBV30 to TRBJ2-2; 7 bases match TRBD2. The germline V gene encodes CDR1 GTSNPN and CDR2 SVGIG (reference sequence). V was pared by 2 bases and J by 4 bases, with 7 bases of the junction left unmatched. The CDR3 totals 15 residues. In nucleotides, the CDR3 is TGTGCCTGGAGTTGGGCGGGAGCGGCCACCGGGGAGCTGTTTTTT. Amino acid sequence: CAWSWAGAATGELFF.

The gene calls are TRBV7-2 and TRBJ2-3; 13 positions agree with TRBD2. The CDR3 extends over 19 amino acids. Germline V gene sequence: CDR1 SGHTA, CDR2 FQGNSA. Trimming at V came to 4 bases and at J to 7 bases, leaving 17 bases not matched to a gene. The CDR3 DNA sequence: TGTGCCAGCAGCTCGAGAACCGGGACTAGCGGGACGGTGGGACATACGCAGTATTTT. Protein sequence: CASSSRTGTSGTVGHTQYF.

This clone was observed a single time. V usage is TRBV2 and J usage is TRBJ1-2; 8 nucleotides align to TRBD1. Trimming removed 1 base from V and 5 bases from J; junction bases left unmatched: 12. The germline V gene encodes CDR1 SNHLY and CDR2 FYNNEI. The CDR3 length is 17 residues. The CDR3 protein is CASSEGWFSRGQYGYTF. CDR3 in DNA: TGTGCCAGCAGTGAAGGGTGGTTTAGCAGGGGGCAGTATGGCTACACCTTC.

The V and J genes are TRBV27 and TRBJ2-7, with a possible D match to TRBD2 (6 bases). With 5 bases removed from V and 6 bases from J, the gap between germline ends came to 14 bases. Germline V gene lookup returns CDR1 MNHEY and CDR2 SMNVEV (reference sequence). CDR3 size: 13 residues. CDR3 DNA: TGTGCCAGCAGTGGGACTTCCCCGTTCGAGCAGTACTTC. Protein product: CASSGTSPFEQYF.

The chain has TRBV4-1 and TRBJ2-3; 8 bases are a match to TRBD2. The germline CDR1 and CDR2 sequences are MGHRA and YSYEKL. With V trimmed by 1 base and J by 6 bases, 9 bases remained unmatched. This CDR3 spans 16 amino acids. CDR3 bases: TGCGCCAGCAGCCAAGTGCTGCAGCGGGAGCGTGATACGCAGTATTTT. The encoded protein is CASSQVLQRERDTQYF.

This clone has only one observation. The genes are TRBV27 and TRBJ2-6; no definite D call. The V end was cut by 5 bases, the J end by 0 bases, with 11 bases between. Germline CDR1 reads MNHEY; CDR2 reads SMNVEV (reference sequence). The CDR3 consists of 16 residues. The CDR3 is CASSPRITSGANVLTF. In DNA, the CDR3 is TGTGCCAGCAGTCCTCGGATCACCTCTGGGGCCAACGTCCTGACTTTC.

For this clone: This sample includes further DNA sequences coding for the same CDR3. The chain uses TRBV19 and TRBJ1-5; D is ambiguous. Germline assignment: CDR1 LNHDA and CDR2 SQIVND (reference sequence). CDR3 size: 13 residues. The germline V and J ends were trimmed by 4 bases and 2 bases, with 6 bases remaining between them. CDR3 amino acids: CASSTGRNQPQHF. CDR3 bases: TGTGCCAGTAGTACTGGACGCAATCAGCCCCAGCATTTT.

CDR3 sequence (DNA): TGTGCCAGCAGCTTATGGACACCAACCTCCTCTGGGGCCAACGTCCTGACTTTC. It specifies CASSLWTPTSSGANVLTF. The chain carries TRBV7-6 and TRBJ2-6; tentatively, D is TRBD1 (5 bases). The CDR3 has 18 residues. V lost 2 bases, J lost 0 bases, and 14 bases lay in between. Germline assignment: CDR1 SGHVS and CDR2 FNYEAQ.

This rearrangement joins TRBV6-4 to TRBJ2-3, with 12 bases that match TRBD2. V gave up 5 bases and J gave up 1 base; unmatched junction bases: 4. The CDR3 has 16 residues. The germline CDR1 and CDR2 sequences are MRHNA and SNTAGT. CDR3 amino acids: CASSQTSGSGTDTQYF. As DNA, the CDR3 is TGTGCCAGCAGTCAGACTAGCGGGAGCGGCACAGATACGCAGTATTTT.

V and J are TRBV28 and TRBJ2-6, with D maybe TRBD1 (5 bases). Germline-derived CDR1 and CDR2 are MDHEN and SYDVKM. CDR3 length: 21 residues. Trimming stripped 3 bases from V and 0 bases from J, with 24 bases between. The DNA of the CDR3 is TGTGCCAGCAGTTTCCCCCTCCTGACAGAAGGGCAGGACTCTGGGGCCAACGTCCTGACTTTC. It is translated as CASSFPLLTEGQDSGANVLTF. Supplemented by reference TRBV28 and TRBJ2-6, the full variable domain reads DVKVTQSSRYLVKRTGEKVFLECVQDMDHENMFWYRQDPGLGLRLIYFSYDVKMKEKGDIPEGYSVSREKKERFSLILESASTNQTSMYLCASSFPLLTEGQDSGANVLTFGAGSRLTVL.

This chain uses TRBV5-6 with TRBJ1-4, with D possibly being TRBD1 (5 bases). V was clipped by 1 base and J by 4 bases, with 11 bases between them. The CDR3 contains 15 residues. Germline values: CDR1 SGHDT, CDR2 YYEEEE. The CDR3 nucleotides are TGTGCCAGCAGCTTGAGGGGCAGGTTTAATGAAAAACTGTTTTTT. Translation gives CASSLRGRFNEKLFF. Combining the CDR3 with reference TRBV5-6 and TRBJ1-4 gives the whole variable domain DAGVTQSPTHLIKTRGQQVTLRCSPKSGHDTVSWYQQALGQGPQFIFQYYEEEERQRGNFPDRFSGHQFPNYSSELNVNALLLGDSALYLCASSLRGRFNEKLFFGSGTQLSVL.

The chain employs TRBV5-1 and TRBJ2-1, with 8 bases identical to TRBD2. The germline CDR1 and CDR2 sequences are SGHRS and YFSETQ. V was pared by 6 bases and J by 8 bases, with 10 bases of the junction left unmatched. The CDR3 is made up of 14 amino acids. The CDR3 reads CASNLAGFGDEQFF. The CDR3 DNA sequence: TGCGCCAGCAACCTAGCGGGCTTCGGTGATGAGCAGTTCTTC.

This rearrangement joins TRBV10-1 to TRBJ2-2, with 9 bases identical to TRBD1. V shed 4 bases and J 4 bases; nucleotides not matched to a gene: 4. The CDR3 extends over 15 amino acids. Germline V gene lookup returns CDR1 WNHNN and CDR2 SYGVQD (reference sequence). The CDR3 region is CASSVGTGPTGELFF. CDR3 DNA sequence: TGCGCCAGCAGTGTAGGGACAGGGCCCACCGGGGAGCTGTTTTTT.

J is TRBJ2-3 and V is TRBV6-5; D might be TRBD1 or TRBD2, each matching 5 bases. The CDR3 runs to 15 residues. CDR1 is MNHEY, CDR2 SVGAGI, per germline. V was pared by 8 bases and J by 2 bases, with 17 bases between. The CDR3 DNA reads TGTGCCAGCGGGACGATTAGCGCTACCACAGATACGCAGTATTTT. The encoded protein is CASGTISATTDTQYF.

About this clone itself: Other DNA sequences within the sample encode an identical CDR3. This rearrangement joins TRBV5-1 to TRBJ2-3; D unclear. The CDR3 consists of 14 residues. V lost 1 base and J lost 0, with 6 bases in between. Germline CDR1 SGHRS, CDR2 YFSETQ. The CDR3 spells CASSLLGSTDTQYF. For the CDR3, the DNA is TGCGCCAGCAGCTTGTTGGGAAGCACAGATACGCAGTATTTT.

The V and J genes are TRBV4-2 and TRBJ2-2; 7 nucleotides match TRBD2. The CDR3 runs to 15 residues. The junction had 5 bases not matched to a gene; V was cut back by 3 bases and J by 4 bases. The germline V gene has CDR1 LGHNA and CDR2 YNFKEQ. In nucleotides, the CDR3 is TGTGCCAGCAGCCACCCTAGCGGAATCACCGGGGAGCTGTTTTTT. This sequence encodes CASSHPSGITGELFF.